These 10 T cell receptor beta chains share one sample of origin, sequenced in a study of shared clonotypes between healthy human individuals. Data came from immunoSEQ multiplex PCR; TCRdb stores just in-frame clones and leaves some out. The table includes around 1.4 million clones, approximately 98.5% detected once. The sample was naive CD4+ T cells sorted from blood. Stated subset: CD45RA+ positively selected. These receptors all come from a man aged 25-45 years in good health.

The chain employs TRBV9 and TRBJ1-5; the D is unclear. CDR3 length equals 13 residues. Per the germline V gene, CDR1 is SGDLS and CDR2 is YYNGEE. V was cut by 3 bases and J by 6 bases, with 10 bases left in between. CDR3 region: CASSANPRQPQHF. CDR3 DNA: TGTGCCAGCAGCGCTAACCCTCGTCAGCCCCAGCATTTT.

The chain carries TRBV11-2 and TRBJ2-2, with D perhaps TRBD1 (6 bases). Germline V gives CDR1 SGHAT, CDR2 FQNNGV. The CDR3 is made up of 16 amino acids. Trimming stripped 3 bases from V and 5 bases from J, with 16 bases between. The CDR3 nucleotides read TGTGCCAGCAGCTTGCCGACTGCGCAGGGGACCGGGGAGCTGTTTTTT. Its protein is CASSLPTAQGTGELFF.

The chain employs TRBV25-1 and TRBJ2-1, with D possibly matching TRBD2 (5 bases). Trimming pared 6 bases from V and 7 bases from J, leaving 13 bases between. The CDR3 covers 13 residues. The germline V gene has CDR1 MGHDK and CDR2 SYGVNS. CDR3 sequence reads: CASSEPGINEQFF. The CDR3 DNA reads as TGTGCCAGCAGCGAACCCGGGATTAATGAGCAGTTCTTC.

This chain uses TRBV19 with TRBJ2-7; TRBD1 aligns across 9 bases. CDR1 is LNHDA, CDR2 SQIVND, per germline (reference sequence). CDR3 length: 14 residues. V lost 4 bases to trimming and J lost 7 bases; unmatched junction nucleotides: 8. CDR3 nucleotides: TGTGCCAGTAGTACCGGGACAGGGCCTTGGGAGCAGTACTTC. This gives the protein CASSTGTGPWEQYF.

This rearrangement joins TRBV7-8 to TRBJ2-2; D unresolved. V lost 1 base and J lost 1, with 10 bases in between. CDR1 and CDR2 from the germline V gene are SGHVS and FQNEAQ. This CDR3 contains 16 residues. The CDR3 DNA reads as TGTGCCAGCAGCTTAGAGGGCGCAAGGAACACCGGGGAGCTGTTTTTT. Amino acids: CASSLEGARNTGELFF.

V is TRBV6-1 and J is TRBJ2-7; possibly TRBD1 or TRBD2 for D (5 bases each). From germline, CDR1 is MNHNS and CDR2 SASEGT. Trimming left V 6 bases short and J 3 bases short, with 9 bases between. The CDR3 spans 12 residues. This CDR3 reads CASREGNYEQYF. The CDR3 nucleotides read TGTGCCAGCAGAGAGGGGAACTACGAGCAGTACTTC.

This rearrangement joins TRBV5-4 to TRBJ2-1; 7 nucleotides match TRBD2. The J segment lost 5 bases and the V segment lost 3 bases, leaving 14 bases of the junction unmatched. This CDR3 has 17 amino acids. Germline loops: CDR1 SGHNT, CDR2 YYREEE (reference sequence). The CDR3 is CASSSAAFAGANNEQFF. Written as DNA, the CDR3 is TGTGCCAGCAGCTCCGCCGCCTTCGCGGGAGCGAACAATGAGCAGTTCTTC.

This chain links TRBV9 with TRBJ2-1; 8 positions agree with TRBD2. The CDR3 is 14 residues long. Trimming at V came to 3 bases and at J to 6 bases, leaving 5 bases not matched to a gene. The germline CDR1 and CDR2 sequences are SGDLS and YYNGEE. This CDR3 reads CASSAGTRANEQFF. The CDR3 DNA reads as TGTGCCAGCAGCGCCGGGACTAGGGCCAATGAGCAGTTCTTC.

This clone was picked up one time. This chain uses TRBV5-1 with TRBJ2-5, with D perhaps TRBD1 (6 bases). The CDR3 covers 14 residues. V was trimmed by 0 bases and J by 7 bases, leaving 13 bases between them. The germline V gene encodes CDR1 SGHRS and CDR2 YFSETQ. The chain's CDR3 is CASSLDPGVGTQYF. The CDR3, as DNA: TGCGCCAGCAGCTTGGATCCAGGGGTCGGGACCCAGTACTTC.

The V gene is TRBV9, the J gene TRBJ2-2; 13 bases are a match to TRBD2. With V trimmed by 4 bases and J by 0 bases, 6 bases remained unmatched. The V gene's germline CDR1 is SGDLS and CDR2 YYNGEE. The CDR3 is 18 amino acids. CDR3 region: CASSLGLAGEPNTGELFF. CDR3 DNA: TGTGCCAGCAGCCTAGGACTAGCGGGAGAACCGAACACCGGGGAGCTGTTTTTT.